Listed below are T cell receptor beta chains from one sample, sequenced in a study of cytomegalovirus exposure and HLA in healthy donors. Assay: immunoSEQ multiplex PCR; the TCRdb copy retains only in-frame clones and omits some. The sample holds approximately 130,000 clones, roughly four fifths seen once. Sequencing was done on a sample of PBMCs. Receptors were obtained from a woman in her forties or fifties in good health and CMV-seropositive. Each CDR3 is given without its conserved first and last residue.

TRBV4-1	ASSPKDGWHGYT
TRBV7-2	ASSLTGEGYTEAF
TRBV20-1	SATQGGGYT
TRBV2	ASRTGGEETQY
TRBV15	ATSREQGRDGYT
TRBV6-1	ASHETPFYGYT
TRBV5-1	ASKPGGRETQY
TRBV7-2	ASSSGLGTGELF
TRBV4-3	ASSQEGRGASGNTIY
TRBV7-2	ASSPPGGRSNTGELF
TRBV13	ASSERRDSSYEQY
TRBV28	ASSRSPDWKYYEQY
TRBV9	ASSVVSGGASTDTQY
TRBV10-3	AISGTGLAGGPGNEQF
TRBV6-5	ASSSQAGVQETQY
TRBV6-1	ASSTRDRNTIY
TRBV27	ASTSGGSMIVQF
TRBV27	ATSTGQGRAMNTEAF
TRBV6-6	ASSSGRPGQPQH
TRBV19	ASSIFDRDEQY
TRBV7-9	ASSLGQNTEAF
TRBV7-8	ASVSVELLAGTGELF
TRBV6-4	ASSETGTNTEAF
TRBV9	ASSSGQGYEQY
TRBV2	ASSASYSYEQY
TRBV2	ASSGQGAVYQPLH
TRBV2	ASSEAGGTYEQY
TRBV6-5	ASSLIQGTVEQY
TRBV7-9	ASSLVRAGNTIY
TRBV9	ASSVTREPTDTQY
TRBV4-1	ASSQGPRSGRRVGELF
TRBV4-1	ASSHTGTSLGTQY
TRBV14	ASGTGISYEQY
TRBV5-1	ASSLRTGGHEQF
TRBV7-9	ASSFRQGISEAF
TRBV2	ASSQVFGELF
TRBV5-1	ASSPLAGGSYEQF
TRBV6-4	ASSVQGGQPQH
TRBV27	ASSSNWDFTDTQY
TRBV27	ASSSVQEGNSPLH
TRBV25-1	ASSESGGGDYGYT
TRBV6-5	ASLRQGITDTQY
TRBV12-5	ASGLYSFRDSPLH
TRBV7-8	ASSLAGGVAGELF
TRBV29-1	SVGRAAGDEQF
TRBV2	ASREGGMIYEQY
TRBV18	ASSSGQGFSYEQY
TRBV7-3	ASSLIGGASYNEQF
TRBV19	ASSPADRAGELF
TRBV19	ASSRTVTYNEQF
TRBV5-4	ASSFPSGGPEGTQY
TRBV5-5	ASSALQGAGDTEAF
TRBV5-1	ASSLSGGNNSPLH
TRBV5-1	ASSFGLAEGGAQY